Listed below are T cell receptor beta chains from one sample, sequenced in a study of T cell changes during pregnancy in multiple sclerosis. Profiled with immunoSEQ multiplex PCR; TCRdb holds only in-frame clones, not every one. The sample holds some 75,000 clones, nearly 95% seen once. Sequencing used peripheral blood, obtained in the second trimester of pregnancy. These receptors were obtained from a female donor with multiple sclerosis, enrolled in a pregnancy study. Each CDR3 is given with its conserved first and last residue. Each record gives: CDR3 protein, CDR3 DNA, clone size, D gene, CDR3 length, J gene, V gene. D genes are given only for firm matches. Clone size appears in some rows only: once, few, many, or a class for an expanded clone.

CASSEGAHTEAFF,TGTGCCAGCAGTGAAGGAGCACACACTGAAGCTTTCTTT,.,.,13,TRBJ1-1,TRBV25-1
CASSRTSGSFETQYF,TGTGCCAGCAGCCGGACTAGCGGGAGTTTCGAGACCCAGTACTTC,.,TRBD2,15,TRBJ2-5,TRBV11-3
CASSRGNGELFF,TGTGCCAGTAGCCGAGGTAACGGGGAGCTGTTTTTT,once,.,12,TRBJ2-2,TRBV19
CASSSRVWETQYF,TGTGCCAGCAGTTCCAGGGTATGGGAGACCCAGTACTTC,.,.,13,TRBJ2-5,TRBV27
CAIRSGGGEQYF,TGTGCCATCAGGTCAGGGGGCGGCGAGCAGTACTTC,.,TRBD1,12,TRBJ2-7,TRBV10-3
CASSSTVAQETQYF,TGTGCCAGCAGTTCCACAGTGGCCCAAGAGACCCAGTACTTC,once,.,14,TRBJ2-5,TRBV28
CASSSAEKPRDEQFF,TGCGCCAGCAGCTCAGCCGAGAAGCCCAGGGATGAGCAGTTCTTC,once,.,15,TRBJ2-1,TRBV5-1
CATSRVGSGTYEQYF,TGTGCCACCAGCAGAGTGGGCAGCGGGACGTACGAGCAGTACTTC,.,TRBD2,15,TRBJ2-7,TRBV15
CASSLLAGGYNEQFF,TGCGCCAGCAGTCTCCTAGCGGGAGGGTATAATGAGCAGTTCTTC,.,TRBD2,15,TRBJ2-1,TRBV5-1
CASSLARGTSGGNEQFF,TGCGCCAGCAGCTTGGCCAGGGGGACTAGCGGGGGCAATGAGCAGTTCTTC,.,TRBD2,17,TRBJ2-1,TRBV5-1
CASSFITNYGYTF,TGTGCCAGCAGCTTTATTACTAACTATGGCTACACCTTC,.,.,13,TRBJ1-2,TRBV7-9
CASSLGSGRHYNEQFF,TGTGCCAGCAGCTTAGGTAGCGGGAGACACTACAATGAGCAGTTCTTC,.,TRBD2,16,TRBJ2-1,TRBV11-2
CASSSLGGSVAGELFF,TGTGCCAGCAGTTCACTTGGCGGGAGTGTTGCCGGGGAGCTGTTTTTT,.,TRBD2,16,TRBJ2-2,TRBV27
CASSTGQGGNQPQHF,TGTGCCAGCAGTACCGGACAGGGGGGCAATCAGCCCCAGCATTTT,once,TRBD1,15,TRBJ1-5,TRBV27
CASSVDRRTGTDTQYF,TGTGCCAGCAGTGTGGACAGGCGAACCGGCACAGATACGCAGTATTTT,.,TRBD1,16,TRBJ2-3,TRBV6-1
CASKEWRLMNTEAFF,TGTGCCAGCAAAGAATGGAGATTAATGAACACTGAAGCTTTCTTT,.,.,15,TRBJ1-1,TRBV2
CAISAGGRNEQFF,TGTGCCATCAGTGCGGGAGGGAGGAATGAGCAGTTCTTC,.,TRBD2,13,TRBJ2-1,TRBV10-3
CASSLWDRGRVNTEAFF,TGTGCCAGCAGCTTGTGGGACAGGGGGAGGGTGAACACTGAAGCTTTCTTT,.,TRBD1,17,TRBJ1-1,TRBV5-4
CASSRSDMQGYGYTF,TGTGCCAGCAGCCGTTCGGACATGCAGGGCTATGGCTACACCTTC,.,.,15,TRBJ1-2,TRBV7-9
CASQLLAARGEQYF,TGTGCCAGCCAATTACTAGCGGCAAGAGGGGAGCAGTACTTC,.,TRBD2,14,TRBJ2-7,TRBV2
CASSGTGAAGNTIYF,TGTGCCAGCAGTGGAACAGGGGCCGCTGGAAACACCATATATTTT,.,TRBD1,15,TRBJ1-3,TRBV27
CASSSKRGLGTGELFF,TGTGCCAGCAGCTCGAAGAGGGGGCTCGGCACCGGGGAGCTGTTTTTT,.,TRBD1,16,TRBJ2-2,TRBV5-4
CASSVGTSAVPRYEQYF,TGTGCCAGCAGTGTTGGGACTAGTGCCGTTCCGCGCTACGAGCAGTACTTC,.,TRBD2,17,TRBJ2-7,TRBV6-1
CATSGGGRWPRPYNEQFF,TGTGCCACCAGCGGGGGAGGTAGATGGCCTAGACCCTACAATGAGCAGTTCTTC,.,.,18,TRBJ2-1,TRBV15
CASSRPAGAYEQYF,TGTGCCAGCAGCCGACCAGCGGGAGCCTACGAGCAGTACTTC,.,TRBD2,14,TRBJ2-7,TRBV11-2
CASSSSSSGSFIYEQYF,TGTGCCAGCAGCTCCTCGTCTAGCGGGAGTTTCATCTACGAGCAGTACTTC,.,TRBD2,17,TRBJ2-7,TRBV13
CASSLRGGQTEAFF,TGTGCCAGCAGTTTGAGAGGGGGCCAAACTGAAGCTTTCTTT,.,TRBD1,14,TRBJ1-1,TRBV27
CASSQASGGEAFF,TGCGCCAGCAGCCAAGCGTCAGGAGGAGAAGCTTTCTTT,.,.,13,TRBJ1-1,TRBV4-1
CASSDRAAKNIQYF,TGTGCCAGCAGCGACAGGGCGGCCAAAAACATTCAGTACTTC,once,TRBD1,14,TRBJ2-4,TRBV5-8